The 14 T cell receptor beta chains given below trace back to one sample, sequenced in a study of blood T cell repertoires in COVID-19. Measured with immunoSEQ multiplex PCR; TCRdb has only the in-frame clones, and not every one. The table has 300,000 to 400,000 clones, 88% seen once. Material for sequencing was peripheral blood. These receptor sequences come from a woman between 70 and 85 years old with COVID-19, enrolled during active disease.

This chain links TRBV9 with TRBJ1-2, with D unclear. CDR1 is SGDLS and CDR2 is YYNGEE in the germline V gene. Trimming left V 4 bases short and J 7 bases short, with 14 bases between. This CDR3 region has 13 residues. CDR3 coding DNA: TGTGCCAGCAGCCCTTCATCGGTTTCTGGCTACACCTTC. This codes for CASSPSSVSGYTF.

This chain links TRBV28 with TRBJ1-2; perhaps TRBD1 as D (6 bases). The V end was cut by 6 bases, the J end by 5 bases, with 13 bases between. Germline V gene lookup returns CDR1 MDHEN and CDR2 SYDVKM. There are 13 residues in the CDR3. CDR3 nucleotides: TGTGCCAGCAGAGGGGGGGCGGGGTATGGCTACACCTTC. Translating gives CASRGGAGYGYTF.

This chain connects TRBV6-5 to TRBJ2-5; no clear D gene. This CDR3 is built from 14 residues. V lost 4 bases and J lost 3, with 12 bases in between. The germline V gene encodes CDR1 MNHEY and CDR2 SVGAGI. In nucleotides, the CDR3 is TGTGCCAGCAGTTTGACTCTTACTAAAGAGACCCAGTACTTC. Protein sequence: CASSLTLTKETQYF.

This clone was observed a handful of times. The CDR3 DNA reads TGCAGCGCGATACAGCTCACTGAAGCTTTCTTT. Amino acids: CSAIQLTEAFF. This chain joins TRBV29-1 and TRBJ1-1; D gene ambiguous. The CDR3 spans 11 residues. V shed 7 bases and J shed 4 bases, with 10 bases lying between them. Germline V lookup: CDR1 SQVTM, CDR2 ANQGSEA. Using reference TRBV29-1 and TRBJ1-1 for the parts outside the CDR3, the full variable domain is SAVISQKPSRDICQRGTSLTIQCQVDSQVTMMFWYRQQPGQSLTLIATANQGSEATYESGFVIDKFPISRPNLTFSTLTVSNMSPEDSSIYLCSAIQLTEAFFGQGTRLTVV.

The chain recombines TRBV28 with TRBJ1-2; 7 nucleotides line up with TRBD1. Germline assignment: CDR1 MDHEN and CDR2 SYDVKM. The CDR3 is made up of 16 amino acids. V dropped 0 bases and J dropped 3; count of bases not matched to a gene: 7. The CDR3: CASSLWGTALDYGYTF. The CDR3 region has the DNA TGTGCCAGCAGTTTATGGGGGACAGCCCTTGACTATGGCTACACCTTC.

The chain carries TRBV2 and TRBJ2-1; the D gene is possibly TRBD2 (6 bases). CDR3 length equals 15 residues. Germline CDR1 and CDR2: SNHLY and FYNNEI. Trimming took 1 base from V and 8 from J, leaving 15 bases between them. The CDR3 region has the DNA TGTGCCAGCAGTGAAGGACTGGGAGGCGTCGATGAGCAGTTCTTC. The encoded protein is CASSEGLGGVDEQFF.

Note on this clone: Other nucleotide sequences in the sample specify the same CDR3. The chain is built from TRBV7-3 and TRBJ2-7; 9 nucleotides match TRBD1. This CDR3 spans 14 amino acids. With 3 bases clipped from V and 1 base from J, the junction kept 1 base outside the gene matches. Looked up from germline, CDR1 is SGHTA and CDR2 is FQGTGA. The CDR3 is CASSLTGGSYEQYF. The CDR3 DNA sequence: TGTGCCAGCAGCTTGACAGGGGGGTCCTACGAGCAGTACTTC.

V and J are TRBV5-5 and TRBJ1-3; a possible D gene is TRBD1 (5 bases). The V end lost 0 bases, the J end lost 11 bases, and 12 bases lay between the germline ends. This CDR3 contains 13 residues. Germline CDR1 SGHKS, CDR2 YYEKEE (reference sequence). The CDR3 region is CASSLVQGGPIYF. Here the CDR3 DNA reads TGTGCCAGCAGCTTGGTCCAGGGAGGCCCCATATATTTT.

The chain links TRBV10-3 to TRBJ1-2, with 7 nucleotides matching TRBD1. Germline V gene sequence: CDR1 ENHRY, CDR2 SYGVKD. This CDR3 is built from 13 residues. Germline trimming cut 2 bases from V and 7 bases from J; bases unmatched to any gene: 4. The CDR3: CAISEDRESGYTF. The CDR3 coding sequence is TGTGCCATCAGTGAGGACAGGGAGAGTGGCTACACCTTC.

This sequence joins TRBV10-2 and TRBJ1-3; no reliable D call. CDR3 size: 14 residues. Trimming left V 7 bases short and J 0 bases short, with 10 bases between. The V gene's germline CDR1 is WSHSY and CDR2 SAAADI. Written as DNA, the CDR3 is TGCGCCAGCATGAAGCCTAGCTCTGGAAACACCATATATTTT. Residues: CASMKPSSGNTIYF.

This clone has more than one count but fewer than ten. V is TRBV30 and J is TRBJ1-6, with D uncertain. The CDR3 has 11 amino acids. CDR1 is GTSNPN, CDR2 SVGIG, per germline (reference sequence). The germline V and J ends were trimmed by 2 bases and 13 bases, with 9 bases remaining between them. The chain's CDR3 is CAWSPGGPLHF. The CDR3 nucleotides read TGTGCCTGGAGTCCCGGAGGGCCCCTCCACTTT. Full variable domain (remainder filled in from reference TRBV30 and TRBJ1-6): SQTIHQWPATLVQPVGSPLSLECTVEGTSNPNLYWYRQAAGRGLQLLFYSVGIGQISSEVPQNLSASRPQDRQFILSSKKLLLSDSGFYLCAWSPGGPLHFGNGTRLTVT.

V is TRBV9 and J is TRBJ1-2; weak D call: TRBD1 (5 bases). Trimming took 3 bases from V and 4 from J, leaving 13 bases between them. This CDR3 has 14 amino acids. CDR1 and CDR2 (germline): SGDLS, YYNGEE. The DNA for the CDR3 is TGTGCCAGCAGCGCCAGGGATCCCTTCTATGGCTACACCTTC. This sequence encodes CASSARDPFYGYTF.

The CDR3, as DNA: TGTGCCAGCAGTGAAGAGGGGCCCCGATTGTCACCCCTCCACTTT. It yields the protein CASSEEGPRLSPLHF. The chain is built from TRBV6-1 and TRBJ1-6, with a weak D call TRBD1 (5 bases). Trimming shortened V by 1 base and J by 10 bases, and 14 bases separated the two germline ends. The germline gives CDR1 MNHNS, CDR2 SASEGT. This CDR3 spans 15 amino acids.

DNA for the CDR3: TGTGCCAGCAGCCGACTAGCGGGGACCTACGAGCAGTACTTC. Its protein product is CASSRLAGTYEQYF. The chain couples TRBV6-2 or TRBV6-3 to TRBJ2-7, with 11 bases aligning to TRBD2. The junction had 3 bases not matched to a gene; V was cut back by 6 bases and J by 2 bases. Germline values: CDR1 MNHEY, CDR2 SVGEGT. This CDR3 comprises 14 residues.